These 9 T cell receptor beta chains share one sample of origin, sequenced in a study of response to subunit inactivated influenza vaccine. One entry per CDR3 protein, called by TCRdb with MiXCR from the RT-PCR reads. The table lists hundreds of thousands of distinct CDR3 sequences, 15% to 19% of them singletons. Material: PBMCs from blood, obtained 11 to 12 days after vaccination. These receptors originate from a man aged 50 to 59 who received an inactivated influenza vaccine.

This chain joins TRBV4-2 and TRBJ2-1; perhaps D is TRBD1 or TRBD2 (6 bases each). V lost 0 bases and J lost 4, with 13 bases in between. Germline V gene sequence: CDR1 LGHNA, CDR2 YNFKEQ. The CDR3 covers 16 residues. CDR3 in DNA: TGTGCCAGCAGCCAAGATTTGAGGAGGGGGTACAATGAGCAGTTCTTC. Residues: CASSQDLRRGYNEQFF.

This clonotype has a handful of counts. This sequence joins TRBV7-2 and TRBJ1-5; 9 bases map to TRBD1. The CDR3 spans 16 residues. V was pared by 3 bases and J by 7 bases, with 10 bases of the junction left unmatched. The germline V gene has CDR1 SGHTA and CDR2 FQGNSA. CDR3 in amino acids: CASSFSGTGNGQPQHF. The CDR3 DNA reads TGTGCCAGCAGCTTTTCCGGGACAGGGAACGGCCAGCCCCAGCATTTT.

This clonotype was observed at least ten times. V gene TRBV4-2 combines with J gene TRBJ1-2; D is uncertain. Germline CDR1 and CDR2: LGHNA and YNFKEQ. The CDR3 sequence is 12 residues long. V was pared by 2 bases and J by 5 bases, with 6 bases between. The CDR3 spells CASSQRLYGYTF. CDR3 DNA sequence: TGTGCCAGCAGCCAACGGTTATATGGCTACACCTTC.

This clonotype has just a few counts. The J gene is TRBJ2-3, the V gene TRBV28; D remains unclear. The CDR3 length is 16 residues. V was clipped by 2 bases and J by 1 base, with 13 bases between them. Germline V CDR1 and CDR2: MDHEN, SYDVKM. CDR3 nucleotide sequence: TGTGCCAGCAGTTTAATTTCGGTTTCTGGCACAGATACGCAGTATTTT. Its translation is CASSLISVSGTDTQYF. Full variable domain (outside the CDR3, taken from reference TRBV28 and TRBJ2-3): DVKVTQSSRYLVKRTGEKVFLECVQDMDHENMFWYRQDPGLGLRLIYFSYDVKMKEKGDIPEGYSVSREKKERFSLILESASTNQTSMYLCASSLISVSGTDTQYFGPGTRLTVL.

About this clonotype: Given the absence of the conserved phenylalanine or tryptophan at the CDR3 end, a read error is likely. The rearrangement joins TRBV20-1 to TRBJ2-7, with 9 positions matching TRBD1. The CDR3 covers 15 residues. V lost 3 bases, J lost 1 base, and 7 bases stayed unmatched. Germline V lookup: CDR1 DFQATT, CDR2 SNEGSKA (reference sequence). The CDR3 sequence: CSARRPDRGSYEQYS. CDR3 in DNA: TGCAGTGCTAGGCGCCCGGACAGGGGTTCCTACGAGCAGTACTCC.

This clonotype was seen a few times. The chain recombines TRBV7-2 with TRBJ1-4, with D maybe TRBD1 (5 bases). The CDR3 length is 15 residues. The ends were cut back, 3 bases at V and 8 bases at J, with 16 bases in the middle. Germline-derived CDR1 and CDR2 are SGHTA and FQGNSA. The chain's CDR3 is CASSLGPGTGEKLFF. CDR3 nucleotide sequence: TGTGCCAGCAGCTTGGGACCCGGGACCGGGGAAAAACTGTTTTTT. The entire variable domain, with the rest obtained from reference TRBV7-2 and TRBJ1-4, is as follows: GAGVSQSPSNKVTEKGKDVELRCDPISGHTALYWYRQSLGQGLEFLIYFQGNSAPDKSGLPSDRFSAERTGGSVSTLTIQRTQQEDSAVYLCASSLGPGTGEKLFFGSGTQLSVL.

This clonotype was picked up a small number of times. The CDR3, as DNA: TGTGCCAGCAGTGAGAGGTTCTGGGGGACTGAAGCTTTCTTT. Residues: CASSERFWGTEAFF. V is TRBV6-1 and J is TRBJ1-1, with a weak D call TRBD1 (5 bases). CDR3 length equals 14 residues. Trimming removed 3 bases from V and 5 bases from J, with 13 bases in between. Germline loops: CDR1 MNHNS, CDR2 SASEGT.

This clonotype was seen a few times. The chain employs TRBV20-1 and TRBJ2-3, with a tentative D call TRBD2 (7 bases). V was trimmed by 6 bases and J by 0 bases, leaving 22 bases between them. From germline, CDR1 is DFQATT and CDR2 SNEGSKA (reference sequence). The CDR3 totals 17 residues. Here the CDR3 reads CSAAPVAGAGSTDTQYF. In DNA form, the CDR3 reads TGCAGTGCCGCCCCGGTCGCGGGGGCCGGTAGCACAGATACGCAGTATTTT.

In its sample, this clonotype was seen a few times. The V and J genes are TRBV6-5 and TRBJ2-7; D unresolved. This CDR3 has 15 residues. Between the trimmed V and J ends, which lost 0 bases and 4 bases, there was a span of 13 bases. Germline CDR1 reads MNHEY; CDR2 reads SVGAGI. CDR3 sequence reads: CASSYSGVGSYEQYF. CDR3 nucleotides: TGTGCCAGCAGTTACTCTGGGGTAGGGTCGTACGAGCAGTACTTC.